This TCR beta chain was captured by sequencing in a study of control samples from healthy donors and cancer patients. Trimming left V 1 base short and J 2 bases short, with 6 bases between. CDR3 length: 14 amino acids. Germline V lookup: CDR1 LNHDA, CDR2 SQIVND (reference sequence). TCRdb keeps only in-frame clones here, not all; method: immunoSEQ multiplex PCR. Of about 100,000 clones detected, about 88% appear once; the ten largest clones hold over 15%. Sequenced: blood. The V gene is TRBV19, the J gene TRBJ1-5; a possible D gene is TRBD1 (5 bases). The receptor was derived from a woman aged 45-59 years in good health. The CDR3 DNA follows: TGTGCCAGTAGTATAGCAGGGCGCAATCAGCCCCAGCATTTT. It encodes CASSIAGRNQPQHF.